These T cell receptor beta chains were read from a single sample in a study of blood T cell repertoires in COVID-19. This table comes from immunoSEQ multiplex PCR, and its TCRdb copy is limited to in-frame clones, with some not included. Among about 200,000 clones listed, approximately 91% were seen once. Material: peripheral blood. All receptors derive from a woman aged 40 to 50 who had recovered from COVID-19. The CDR3 runs from the conserved cysteine through the conserved F or W. The D gene is left open where the match is weak.

D	V	J	CDR3
NA	TRBV5-1	TRBJ2-3	CASSLAAAVSTDTQYF
NA	TRBV28	TRBJ1-4	CASSSEGEKLFF
TRBD2	TRBV5-4	TRBJ2-3	CASSSGTSGSWGGTDTQYF
TRBD2	TRBV2	TRBJ2-2	CASSTPTSGRPANTGELFF
TRBD1	TRBV30	TRBJ2-3	CAWSADRAQYF
TRBD2	TRBV27	TRBJ2-1	CASTTGLARDNEQFF
TRBD2	TRBV6-5	TRBJ2-7	CASWGGRGNVYEQYF
TRBD1	TRBV2	TRBJ2-7	CASSPGQGFDEQYF
NA	TRBV14	TRBJ2-2	CASSQGPAGELFF
NA	TRBV5-1	TRBJ2-3	CASSLVVGQGTDTQYF
TRBD2	TRBV30	TRBJ2-3	CAWSVGTSGRSDTQYF
TRBD1	TRBV5-1	TRBJ1-5	CASKWGQGKDQPQHF
TRBD2	TRBV4-3	TRBJ2-6	CASSQEAPGGSTNVLTF
TRBD2	TRBV7-6	TRBJ2-5	CASSSILSTSGRIETQYF
TRBD1	TRBV27	TRBJ1-1	CASRMDRGQDTEAFF
NA	TRBV15	TRBJ2-1	CATSSKNRDNEQFF
NA	TRBV9	TRBJ2-2	CASSVRGGELFF
NA	TRBV3-1/TRBV3-2	TRBJ1-3	CASSQARDGGAGNTIYF
NA	TRBV19	TRBJ1-1	CASERVEGSEAFF
NA	TRBV29-1	TRBJ1-2	CSVVGRVNYGYTF
NA	TRBV27	TRBJ1-6	CASSFSGTPLHF
TRBD2	TRBV14	TRBJ2-1	CASSRGTSGEERSYNEQFF
NA	TRBV20-1	TRBJ1-1	CSATPGTEAFF
NA	TRBV12-3/TRBV12-4	TRBJ2-1	CASSLPPRVRQFF
TRBD1	TRBV7-2	TRBJ1-6	CASSLAQGTVGSPLHF
TRBD2	TRBV7-9	TRBJ2-3	CASSHRGGARTDTQYF
TRBD1	TRBV19	TRBJ1-1	CASKRQGIRDTEAFF
NA	TRBV6-6	TRBJ2-7	CASGSQGFSEEQYF
TRBD1	TRBV5-1	TRBJ1-1	CASSKDRENTEAFF
NA	TRBV7-3	TRBJ2-3	CASSPLASADTQYF
NA	TRBV5-1	TRBJ1-5	CASSATGSNQPQHF
NA	TRBV25-1	TRBJ2-7	CASSAKPGHNSYEQYF
NA	TRBV7-3	TRBJ2-3	CASSLTATDTQYF
TRBD2	TRBV19	TRBJ2-5	CASSMVLAGGPETQYF
NA	TRBV19	TRBJ2-3	CASRQTGPSTDTQYF